The clone carrying this T cell receptor beta chain has more than one count but fewer than ten. Antigen specificity is unknown. The CDR3 sequence is 13 residues long. Trimming left V 5 bases short and J 4 bases short, with 13 bases between. In germline, CDR1 is DFQATT, CDR2 SNEGSKA (reference sequence). The data stem from a study of identical twins. Study results and limitations: Sharing of beta out-of-frame sequences by twins showed a weaker excess.

From the 5' RACE reads, TCRdb called clonotypes with MiXCR, one entry per CDR3 protein. In the table there are 640,000 or so distinct CDR3 sequences, roughly 6% of which are singletons. Specimen: naive T cells sorted from blood. The chain recombines TRBV20-1 with TRBJ2-3; D call uncertain. The sequence was collected from a man younger than 35 in good health. The CDR3 nucleotides read TGCAGTGCTTCAGACTCGGAACCAGATACGCAGTATTTT. The encoded protein is CSASDSEPDTQYF.